The 14 T cell receptor beta chains listed next were all sequenced from one sample in a study of CD8 T cells in ankylosing spondylitis. TCRdb re-analysed the 5' RACE reads in MiXCR, keeping a single row per CDR3 protein. This table has 250,000 or so distinct CDR3 sequences, more than 15% appearing once. The sequenced material came from blood, either unsorted or a sorted T cell fraction (not recorded which). These receptors all stem from a male donor with ankylosing spondylitis or in good health (not recorded which).

V is TRBV29-1 and J is TRBJ2-5; the D gene is possibly TRBD2 (6 bases). The germline V and J ends were trimmed by 4 bases and 5 bases, with 11 bases remaining between them. This CDR3 has 12 residues. In germline, CDR1 is SQVTM, CDR2 ANQGSEA. The CDR3 region has the DNA TGCAGCGTTGTAGTCGGGGGTGAGACCCAGTACTTC. Its protein product is CSVVVGGETQYF.

This chain connects TRBV5-1 to TRBJ2-1, with 8 nucleotides matching TRBD2. The junction had 12 bases not matched to a gene; V was cut back by 0 bases and J by 7 bases. The germline CDR1 and CDR2 sequences are SGHRS and YFSETQ. The CDR3 loop spans 17 amino acids. The CDR3 DNA sequence: TGCGCCAGCAGCTTGGCCAGCGGGAGAGGGGGTGGGAATGAGCAGTTCTTC. Translation gives CASSLASGRGGGNEQFF.

This clonotype was seen repeatedly, ten times or more. V usage is TRBV19 and J usage is TRBJ2-5; 11 bases align to TRBD2. The CDR3 is 15 residues long. Per germline, CDR1 LNHDA and CDR2 SQIVND (reference sequence). V lost 4 bases to trimming and J lost 1 base; unmatched junction nucleotides: 2. The CDR3 sequence: CASSKLAGGQETQYF. The CDR3, as DNA: TGTGCCAGTAGTAAGCTAGCGGGAGGCCAAGAGACCCAGTACTTC.

This sequence joins TRBV24-1 and TRBJ2-5; no clear D gene. Trimming cost V 3 bases and J 2 bases, with 12 bases left between them. CDR3 length: 15 amino acids. Germline CDR1 is KGHDR and CDR2 is SFDVKD. The DNA for the CDR3 is TGTGCCACCAGTGATGGCCAACAAGTTCAAGAGACCCAGTACTTC. It is translated as CATSDGQQVQETQYF.

The chain links TRBV29-1 to TRBJ2-7; 8 nucleotides align to TRBD2. From germline, CDR1 is SQVTM and CDR2 ANQGSEA. The CDR3 spans 14 residues. CDR3 nucleotide sequence: TGCACGAGGTGGGGGAGACTAGCGCTATACGAGCAGTACTTC. Translating it yields CTRWGRLALYEQYF.

CDR3 in amino acids: CSASGLAGGPSTGEQYF. The DNA of the CDR3 is TGCAGTGCTAGTGGGCTAGCGGGAGGGCCCTCGACTGGCGAGCAGTACTTC. The chain has TRBV20-1 and TRBJ2-7, with TRBD2 matching 12 bases. CDR3 length: 17 residues. V trimming: 3 bases; J trimming: 6 bases; junction bases outside the gene matches: 15. The germline V gene encodes CDR1 DFQATT and CDR2 SNEGSKA (reference sequence).

The CDR3 spells CASSPHEGVPQETQYF. Written as DNA, the CDR3 is TGCGCCAGCAGCCCCCACGAGGGGGTCCCCCAAGAGACCCAGTACTTC. The gene calls are TRBV4-1 and TRBJ2-5; weak D call: TRBD1 (6 bases). The CDR3 has 16 amino acids. Trimming shortened V by 4 bases and J by 1 base, and 16 bases separated the two germline ends. Germline CDR1 MGHRA, CDR2 YSYEKL.

The J gene is TRBJ2-3, the V gene TRBV19; TRBD1 might be the D (5 bases). Trimming removed 3 bases at V and 8 bases at J, with 12 bases between. This CDR3 is built from 13 residues. Germline CDR1 reads LNHDA; CDR2 reads SQIVND (reference sequence). CDR3 DNA sequence: TGTGCCAGTAGTATTGGGGCGCCGAGTACGCAGTATTTT. Amino acids: CASSIGAPSTQYF.

The V and J genes are TRBV5-1 and TRBJ2-1; no definite D call. The V end was cut by 0 bases, the J end by 6 bases, with 7 bases between. The CDR3 has 13 residues. Germline V lookup: CDR1 SGHRS, CDR2 YFSETQ. The CDR3 protein is CASSLASSNEQFF. The CDR3 DNA follows: TGCGCCAGCAGCTTGGCCAGTTCCAATGAGCAGTTCTTC.

The CDR3 coding sequence is TGTGCCAGCAGCCAACTAGCGGGGGGCGTGAATGAGCAGTTCTTC. Translating it yields CASSQLAGGVNEQFF. J is TRBJ2-1 and V is TRBV2; 12 bases map to TRBD2. Trimming took 6 bases from V and 7 from J; bases not matched to a gene: 7. Germline CDR1 is SNHLY and CDR2 is FYNNEI. The CDR3 is made up of 15 amino acids. The full variable domain, in which reference TRBV2 and TRBJ2-1 provide the parts outside the CDR3, is EPEVTQTPSHQVTQMGQEVILRCVPISNHLYFYWYRQILGQKVEFLVSFYNNEISEKSEIFDDQFSVERPDGSNFTLKIRSTKLEDSAMYFCASSQLAGGVNEQFFGPGTRLTVL.

V and J are TRBV12-3 or TRBV12-4 and TRBJ2-3; TRBD2 might be the D (6 bases). The ends were cut back, 7 bases at V and 2 bases at J, with 13 bases in the middle. This CDR3 has 14 amino acids. CDR3 sequence reads: CASTLWTITDTQYF. CDR3 DNA: TGTGCCAGCACCCTATGGACTATCACAGATACGCAGTATTTT.

This clonotype was detected a few times. The CDR3 loop is CASSSGTIMNTEAFF. The CDR3, as DNA: TGTGCCAGCAGCTCCGGAACCATCATGAACACTGAAGCTTTCTTT. V and J are TRBV7-9 and TRBJ1-1; no clear D. The V and J ends lost 4 bases and 0 bases respectively, with 12 bases between them. The CDR3 is 15 residues long. Germline V gene lookup returns CDR1 SEHNR and CDR2 FQNEAQ (reference sequence).

This clonotype was seen a handful of times. The genes are TRBV20-1 and TRBJ2-1; D call uncertain. Deletions cut 3 bases from V and 0 bases from J, with 9 bases between. The germline CDR1 and CDR2 sequences are DFQATT and SNEGSKA (reference sequence). The CDR3 contains 14 residues. The CDR3 coding sequence is TGCAGTGCTAGTGGGCAGAACTCCTACAATGAGCAGTTCTTC. It is translated as CSASGQNSYNEQFF.

In its sample, this clonotype was seen once. This CDR3 reads CASSVSAGQNYEQYF. DNA for the CDR3: TGTGCCAGCAGCGTATCAGCGGGACAAAACTACGAGCAGTACTTC. The chain is built from TRBV9 and TRBJ2-7; perhaps TRBD2 as D (7 bases). This CDR3 contains 15 residues. The V gene lost 1 base and the J gene lost 3 bases, with 14 bases spanning the gap. CDR1 SGDLS and CDR2 YYNGEE come from the germline V gene.